The 29 T cell receptor beta chains in this list originate from one sample, sequenced in a study of CD8 T cells in ankylosing spondylitis. A single record per CDR3 protein comes from TCRdb applying MiXCR to the 5' RACE reads. This table has roughly 130,000 distinct CDR3 sequences, over 6.5% appearing once. Sequenced material: blood, either unsorted or a sorted T cell fraction (not recorded which). The receptors originated from a male donor with ankylosing spondylitis or in good health (not recorded which).

This clonotype has ten or more counts. V and J are TRBV13 and TRBJ1-1; no firm D call. Trimming stripped 3 bases from V and 6 bases from J, with 8 bases between. This CDR3 is built from 12 residues. CDR1 and CDR2 from the germline V gene are PRHDT and FYEKMQ (reference sequence). This CDR3 is CASSLREPEAFF. The CDR3 DNA reads TGTGCCAGCAGCTTGCGCGAGCCTGAAGCTTTCTTT.

This clonotype was found many times. The chain is built from TRBV12-3 or TRBV12-4 and TRBJ2-7, with 7 positions matching TRBD1. J lost 1 base, V lost 3 bases, and 3 bases had no gene match. The CDR3 covers 14 residues. The CDR3 coding sequence is TGTGCCAGCAGTTTGAAGGGACAGTCCTACGAGCAGTACTTC. Residues: CASSLKGQSYEQYF.

This clonotype has ten or more counts. This chain links TRBV7-9 with TRBJ2-1, with D possibly called TRBD1 or TRBD2 (6 bases each). The V gene's germline CDR1 is SEHNR and CDR2 FQNEAQ (reference sequence). This CDR3 has 13 amino acids. V dropped 0 bases and J dropped 8 bases, with 8 bases sitting between them. In DNA, the CDR3 is TGTGCCAGCAGCTTAGCTGGGGGGCATGAGCAGTTCTTC. It translates to CASSLAGGHEQFF.

In this sample, this clonotype turned up many times. The chain couples TRBV29-1 to TRBJ2-6; D remains ambiguous. This CDR3 region has 13 residues. Germline loops: CDR1 SQVTM, CDR2 ANQGSEA. Trimming stripped 4 bases from V and 0 bases from J, with 4 bases between. The CDR3 DNA follows: TGCAGCGTTGGTCGCTCTGGGGCCAACGTCCTGACTTTC. It codes for CSVGRSGANVLTF.

In this sample, this clonotype turned up many times. The CDR3 bases are TGTGCCAGCTCACCTCAGACAGGGGTTTTTACTGAAGCTTTCTTT. It specifies CASSPQTGVFTEAFF. This rearrangement joins TRBV18 to TRBJ1-1; 8 bases fit TRBD1. This CDR3 region has 15 residues. V trimming: 3 bases; J trimming: 5 bases; junction bases outside the gene matches: 8. The germline CDR1 and CDR2 sequences are KGHSH and LQKENI.

This clonotype appeared many times. The J gene is TRBJ2-5, the V gene TRBV5-1; 7 bases are shared with TRBD1. V gave up 4 bases and J gave up 2 bases; unmatched junction bases: 2. Looked up from germline, CDR1 is SGHRS and CDR2 is YFSETQ. The CDR3 totals 13 residues. The CDR3 DNA is TGCGCCAGCAGCCGGGGACAGCAAGAGACCCAGTACTTC. Translation gives CASSRGQQETQYF.

Ten or more counts support this clonotype. The rearrangement links TRBV7-3 to TRBJ2-7; TRBD2 agrees at 7 bases. The ends lost 4 bases at V and 1 base at J; junction bases unmatched: 7. The CDR3 is made up of 15 amino acids. Germline lookup yields CDR1 SGHTA and CDR2 FQGTGA. Here the CDR3 DNA reads TGTGCCAGCAGCTATGCGGGGGATCAATCCTACGAGCAGTACTTC. Translation: CASSYAGDQSYEQYF. The variable domain in full, with the rest retrieved from reference TRBV7-3 and TRBJ2-7, is GAGVSQTPSNKVTEKGKYVELRCDPISGHTALYWYRQSLGQGPEFLIYFQGTGAADDSGLPNDRFFAVRPEGSVSTLKIQRTERGDSAVYLCASSYAGDQSYEQYFGPGTRLTVT.

This chain uses TRBV7-2 with TRBJ1-4, with 10 bases aligning to TRBD1. The CDR3 runs 14 residues. V trimming: 5 bases; J trimming: 11 bases; junction bases outside the gene matches: 8. Germline CDR1 SGHTA, CDR2 FQGNSA. Here the CDR3 DNA reads TGTGCCAGCAGCCGGTGGACAGGGGGAATGAAACTGTTTTTT. This encodes CASSRWTGGMKLFF.

The chain carries TRBV30 and TRBJ1-5; the D gene is possibly TRBD1 (5 bases). The length of the CDR3 is 14 residues. The germline V and J ends were trimmed by 1 base and 6 bases, with 13 bases remaining between them. Germline V gene sequence: CDR1 GTSNPN, CDR2 SVGIG (reference sequence). CDR3 amino acids: CAWSGGALGQPQHF. The DNA of the CDR3 is TGTGCCTGGAGTGGAGGGGCGCTTGGTCAGCCCCAGCATTTT.

The chain's CDR3 is CASSFSRASTDTQYF. The CDR3 bases are TGCGCCAGCAGCTTTTCACGGGCTAGCACAGATACGCAGTATTTT. The J gene is TRBJ2-3, the V gene TRBV5-1, with unresolved D. Germline CDR1 and CDR2: SGHRS and YFSETQ. CDR3 length: 15 amino acids. V lost 2 bases and J lost 0, with 10 bases in between.

This clonotype was observed many times. The gene calls are TRBV5-1 and TRBJ2-7, with D possibly TRBD1 on 6 matching bases. This CDR3 spans 15 amino acids. V lost 4 bases to trimming and J lost 3 bases, with 17 bases between them. CDR1 and CDR2 (germline): SGHRS, YFSETQ. CDR3 region: CASSNVGAGDYEQYF. Here the CDR3 DNA reads TGCGCCAGCAGCAATGTCGGGGCAGGGGACTACGAGCAGTACTTC.

The sample holds many counts of this clonotype. The chain has TRBV24-1 and TRBJ2-7; D remains unclear. The CDR3 contains 12 residues. V lost 4 bases, J lost 6 bases, and 9 bases lay in between. CDR1 is KGHDR and CDR2 is SFDVKD in the germline V gene. The CDR3 reads CATSDNGPEQYF. The CDR3 DNA follows: TGTGCCACCAGTGACAATGGACCCGAGCAGTACTTC.

This clonotype was detected many times. The chain has TRBV20-1 and TRBJ2-3, with TRBD2 matching over 8 bases. The length of the CDR3 is 16 residues. Per germline, CDR1 DFQATT and CDR2 SNEGSKA (reference sequence). The ends lost 0 bases at V and 1 base at J; junction bases unmatched: 6. The CDR3 is CSARDVSGAGTDTQYF. In DNA, the CDR3 is TGCAGTGCTAGAGATGTTAGCGGGGCAGGCACAGATACGCAGTATTTT.

This clonotype came up many times. The CDR3 spells CASSLVPGAYEQYF. The CDR3 DNA sequence: TGTGCCAGCAGCTTGGTACCAGGGGCCTACGAGCAGTACTTC. The gene calls are TRBV7-8 and TRBJ2-7; a possible D gene is TRBD1 (6 bases). The CDR3 loop spans 14 amino acids. Trimming left V 3 bases short and J 2 bases short, with 11 bases between. Per the germline V gene, CDR1 is SGHVS and CDR2 is FQNEAQ. Full variable domain (outside the CDR3, taken from reference TRBV7-8 and TRBJ2-7): GAGVSQSPRYKVAKRGQDVALRCDPISGHVSLFWYQQALGQGPEFLTYFQNEAQLDKSGLPSDRFFAERPEGSVSTLKIQRTQQEDSAVYLCASSLVPGAYEQYFGPGTRLTVT.

There are many counts of this clonotype. The CDR3 protein is CASSSDRDQPQHF. The CDR3 nucleotides read TGTGCCAGCAGCTCGGACAGGGATCAGCCCCAGCATTTT. This chain connects TRBV12-3 or TRBV12-4 to TRBJ1-5, with TRBD1 matching 8 bases. J was trimmed by 5 bases and V by 6 bases; bases with no gene match: 3. The length of the CDR3 is 13 residues.

This clonotype was picked up many times. The V and J genes are TRBV12-3 or TRBV12-4 and TRBJ1-2; D is ambiguous. This CDR3 is 14 amino acids long. Between the trimmed V and J ends, which lost 4 bases and 0 bases, there was a span of 9 bases. DNA for the CDR3: TGTGCCAGCAGTTCGGCAGGACCTAACTATGGCTACACCTTC. Encoded protein: CASSSAGPNYGYTF.

This clonotype was detected ten times or more. The chain has TRBV20-1 and TRBJ2-1, with a possible D match to TRBD1 (5 bases). Germline-derived CDR1 and CDR2 are DFQATT and SNEGSKA (reference sequence). This CDR3 is built from 12 residues. The V and J ends lost 4 bases and 9 bases respectively, with 13 bases between them. The CDR3 DNA reads TGCAGTGCTAACCAGGGCCTCGCTGAGCAGTTCTTC. Encoded protein: CSANQGLAEQFF.

This clonotype was observed many times. The chain links TRBV4-3 to TRBJ2-6; D may be TRBD1 (5 bases). The CDR3 covers 16 residues. CDR1 LGHNA and CDR2 YSLEER come from the germline V gene. Trimming shortened V by 0 bases and J by 4 bases, and 10 bases separated the two germline ends. CDR3 sequence reads: CASSQESTAGANVLTF. As DNA, the CDR3 is TGCGCCAGCAGCCAAGAATCGACAGCCGGGGCCAACGTCCTGACTTTC.

This sequence joins TRBV5-1 and TRBJ2-3, with D possibly TRBD2 on 6 matching bases. This CDR3 region has 16 residues. Between the trimmed V and J ends, which lost 3 bases and 1 base, there was a span of 15 bases. CDR1 and CDR2 from the germline V gene are SGHRS and YFSETQ. CDR3 residues: CASSYGDSKGTDTQYF. The CDR3 bases are TGCGCCAGCAGCTATGGGGACTCAAAGGGCACAGATACGCAGTATTTT.

This chain connects TRBV4-3 to TRBJ1-1; D possibly corresponds to TRBD1 (5 bases). This CDR3 contains 18 residues. Germline CDR1 and CDR2: LGHNA and YSLEER. Trimming cost V 0 bases and J 1 base, with 18 bases left between them. CDR3 in amino acids: CASSQDRTGTSGNTEAFF. The CDR3 DNA reads TGCGCCAGCAGCCAAGATCGGACGGGGACCTCGGGGAACACTGAAGCTTTCTTT.

This clonotype was recorded many times. The chain is built from TRBV6-2 or TRBV6-3 and TRBJ1-1; D gene unclear. Germline V gene lookup returns CDR1 MNHEY and CDR2 SVGEGT. The length of the CDR3 is 14 residues. Trimming stripped 2 bases from V and 11 bases from J, with 18 bases between. CDR3 sequence reads: CASSYHHPRAGAFF. As DNA, the CDR3 is TGTGCCAGCAGTTACCACCACCCCCGGGCGGGGGCTTTCTTT.

This clonotype has a count of ten or more. The V gene is TRBV24-1, the J gene TRBJ1-1; D is perhaps TRBD1 (5 bases). Germline-derived CDR1 and CDR2 are KGHDR and SFDVKD. The V end lost 5 bases, the J end lost 5 bases, and 17 bases lay between the germline ends. The CDR3 totals 15 residues. CDR3 protein: CATSVLLGGRTEAFF. CDR3 sequence (DNA): TGTGCCACCAGTGTACTCCTCGGGGGGAGGACTGAAGCTTTCTTT.

This clonotype showed up many times. The V and J genes are TRBV24-1 and TRBJ2-7, with 12 bases matching TRBD1. Per the germline V gene, CDR1 is KGHDR and CDR2 is SFDVKD. V gave up 3 bases and J gave up 1 base; unmatched junction bases: 3. This CDR3 has 16 residues. CDR3: CATSDPGQGASYEQYF. The DNA for the CDR3 is TGTGCCACCAGTGATCCGGGACAGGGGGCGTCCTACGAGCAGTACTTC.

This clonotype was picked up many times. V usage is TRBV4-3 and J usage is TRBJ1-5; maybe TRBD1 (5 bases). Germline V CDR1 and CDR2: LGHNA, YSLEER. The CDR3 spans 14 residues. Trimming stripped 0 bases from V and 2 bases from J, with 5 bases between. The CDR3 is CASSQEGGNQPQHF. CDR3 nucleotides: TGCGCCAGCAGCCAAGAAGGGGGCAATCAGCCCCAGCATTTT.

This clonotype was found many times. The chain uses TRBV18 and TRBJ1-1; perhaps TRBD1 as D (6 bases). V was clipped by 1 base and J by 0 bases, with 12 bases between them. CDR1 is KGHSH, CDR2 LQKENI, per germline. CDR3 length: 16 residues. Here the CDR3 DNA reads TGTGCCAGCTCACCACGAAGGACAGATATGAACACTGAAGCTTTCTTT. This sequence encodes CASSPRRTDMNTEAFF.

The gene calls are TRBV7-8 and TRBJ2-1; possible D gene TRBD2, 7 bases. The CDR3 loop spans 15 amino acids. Germline CDR1 reads SGHVS; CDR2 reads FQNEAQ. V lost 0 bases, J lost 4 bases, and 10 bases lay in between. CDR3 coding DNA: TGTGCCAGCAGCTTAGCCGGGGGGCTTTACAATGAGCAGTTCTTC. Residues: CASSLAGGLYNEQFF.

At least ten counts were recorded for this clonotype. The gene calls are TRBV27 and TRBJ2-1, with no clear D. The CDR3 has 15 amino acids. Looked up from germline, CDR1 is MNHEY and CDR2 is SMNVEV (reference sequence). Trimming took off 8 bases at V and 4 bases at J, with 18 bases between the two ends. CDR3: CASHQLGYEYNEQFF. The CDR3 bases are TGTGCCAGCCACCAGCTGGGTTATGAGTACAATGAGCAGTTCTTC.

This clonotype occurred a few times. The chain is built from TRBV29-1 and TRBJ1-1; no firm D call. Germline lookup yields CDR1 SQVTM and CDR2 ANQGSEA. The CDR3 is 11 amino acids. The V gene lost 2 bases and the J gene lost 6 bases, with 7 bases spanning the gap. The CDR3 reads CSVESQSEAFF. CDR3 coding DNA: TGCAGCGTTGAAAGCCAGTCTGAAGCTTTCTTT.

Ten or more counts support this clonotype. J is TRBJ1-5 and V is TRBV28; D might be TRBD1 (6 bases). V dropped 6 bases and J dropped 2 bases, with 14 bases sitting between them. Germline lookup yields CDR1 MDHEN and CDR2 SYDVKM. The CDR3 is made up of 15 amino acids. Here the CDR3 reads CASSLTGLGNQPQHF. The CDR3 nucleotides are TGTGCCAGCAGCTTAACAGGGCTCGGCAATCAGCCCCAGCATTTT. The full variable domain, in which reference TRBV28 and TRBJ1-5 provide the parts outside the CDR3, is DVKVTQSSRYLVKRTGEKVFLECVQDMDHENMFWYRQDPGLGLRLIYFSYDVKMKEKGDIPEGYSVSREKKERFSLILESASTNQTSMYLCASSLTGLGNQPQHFGDGTRLSIL.